One T cell receptor (beta chain) is described in this entry. Its antigen is unidentified. The sample originates from a study of CD8 T cells in ankylosing spondylitis. Overall study results and limits: Seemingly characteristic of ankylosing spondylitis blood was a TCR beta motif consisting of under 10 highly homologous variants.

TCRdb reprocessed the 5' RACE reads with MiXCR, giving one entry per CDR3 protein. This table has roughly 350,000 distinct CDR3 sequences, under 8.5% appearing once. The sequencing input was blood, either unsorted or a sorted T cell fraction (not recorded which). The sequence was obtained from a male donor with ankylosing spondylitis.

The CDR3 DNA follows: TGTGCCAGCAGCGATCCCTTGGTTCACGAGCAGTACTTC. It yields the protein CASSDPLVHEQYF. The chain carries TRBV12-3 or TRBV12-4 and TRBJ2-7; D not certain. CDR3 size: 13 residues. With 6 bases removed from V and 5 bases from J, the gap between germline ends came to 14 bases.